A selection of T cell receptor beta chains follows, all from one sample in a study of long-term antiretroviral therapy in people with HIV. The repertoire was sequenced with immunoSEQ multiplex PCR; TCRdb's copy has only in-frame clones and lacks some. The data contain 19,000 or so clones, approximately 84% of them singletons. The sequencing here drew on unsorted PBMCs, taken 0.9 years after starting antiretroviral therapy. These receptors were obtained from a man aged 18 to 29 with HIV. Each CDR3 is given with its conserved first and last residue. A D gene is named only where the DNA matches it firmly. Size is stated for part of the rows, as once, few or many counts, or as a class when the clone is expanded.

size,V,J,D,DNA,CDR3
once,TRBV4-2,TRBJ2-3,TRBD2,TGTGCCAGCAGCCAAGATAGCGGGGGGGCCACAGATACGCAGTATTTT,CASSQDSGGATDTQYF
-,TRBV27,TRBJ1-4,-,TGTGCCAGCAGCCCTGATACAACTAATGAAAAACTGTTTTTT,CASSPDTTNEKLFF
-,TRBV27,TRBJ2-1,TRBD1,TGTGCCAGCAGTGTGGGACAGGGGCTTTCCTACAATGAGCAGTTCTTC,CASSVGQGLSYNEQFF
-,TRBV29-1,TRBJ1-2,-,TGCAGCGTTGTGTTCGGGCTTCCCCAGACGGATGGCTACACCTTC,CSVVFGLPQTDGYTF
-,TRBV29-1,TRBJ1-1,-,TGCAGCGTTCGCCAGGGACGCTTGAACACTGAAGCTTTCTTT,CSVRQGRLNTEAFF
once,TRBV19,TRBJ1-1,-,TGTGCCAGTAGTATAGGAGAGGGAAGGGCTGAAGCTTTCTTT,CASSIGEGRAEAFF
-,TRBV27,TRBJ2-3,TRBD2,TGTGCCAGCAGTCCCTTAGCGGGGGGGTACACAGATACGCAGTATTTT,CASSPLAGGYTDTQYF
-,TRBV6-1,TRBJ1-4,-,TGTGCCAGCAGTGAAATCGCTGGGAGGACAACTAATGAAAAACTGTTTTTT,CASSEIAGRTTNEKLFF
-,TRBV2,TRBJ1-5,-,TGTGCCAGCCGAGGAGCAGCCCTCAATCAGCCCCAGCATTTT,CASRGAALNQPQHF
-,TRBV6-6,TRBJ1-5,-,TGTGCCAGCACTGACAGAACGGGGAGCAATCAGCCCCAGCATTTT,CASTDRTGSNQPQHF
-,TRBV9,TRBJ2-1,-,TGTGCCAGCGCGACTACCCGCTACAATGAGCAGTTCTTC,CASATTRYNEQFF
once,TRBV7-9,TRBJ2-5,TRBD2,TGTGCCGCCGGCAGAAGAGCGGGGCAGTCACAAGAGACCCAGTACTTC,CAAGRRAGQSQETQYF
-,TRBV30,TRBJ2-7,-,TGTGCCTGGAGTGGGGAGGGGGGGTCCTACGAGCAGTACTTC,CAWSGEGGSYEQYF
-,TRBV19,TRBJ1-3,-,TGTGCCAGTACCCCAGGGATCTCTGGAAACACCATATATTTT,CASTPGISGNTIYF
-,TRBV6-6,TRBJ2-2,TRBD2,TGTGCCAGCAGTATGGATAGGGGCGGGAGCCCCGGGGAGCTGTTTTTT,CASSMDRGGSPGELFF
-,TRBV7-9,TRBJ1-1,TRBD1,TGTGCCAGCAGCACCGGGACAGTGAACACTGAAGCTTTCTTT,CASSTGTVNTEAFF
-,TRBV28,TRBJ2-7,TRBD1,TGTGCCAGCCGTACTGCTGGGACAGGGAATTACGAGCAGTACTTC,CASRTAGTGNYEQYF
-,TRBV10-2,TRBJ1-1,-,TGCGCCAGCGTGGCGAACACTGAAGCTTTCTTT,CASVANTEAFF
-,TRBV10-2,TRBJ2-3,-,TGCGCCAGCAGTAACCCGGGACTTTCGCAGTATTTT,CASSNPGLSQYF
few,TRBV29-1,TRBJ1-2,-,TGCAGCGTTGAGCGGGGACTCGATGGCTACACCTTC,CSVERGLDGYTF
once,TRBV5-8,TRBJ2-5,TRBD1,TGTGCCAGCAGCCTAGGACAGGGGGCAGGGGCGGAGACCCAGTACTTC,CASSLGQGAGAETQYF
-,TRBV25-1,TRBJ2-3,-,TGTGCCAGCATAGGACGTCTGGGCACAGATACGCAGTATTTT,CASIGRLGTDTQYF
-,TRBV5-1,TRBJ2-5,-,TGCGCCAGCACCAATAATGGGCTAGAGACCCAGTACTTC,CASTNNGLETQYF
-,TRBV10-3,TRBJ1-1,TRBD1,TGTGCCATCAGTCCGGGACAGGGAGGCATGAACACTGAAGCTTTCTTT,CAISPGQGGMNTEAFF
-,TRBV7-2,TRBJ1-4,-,TGTGCCAGCAGCCACTACTCGGGGAAACTGTTTTTT,CASSHYSGKLFF
-,TRBV7-6,TRBJ2-7,-,TGTGCCAGCAGCGCCGGGAGCTCCTACGAGCAGTACTTC,CASSAGSSYEQYF
-,TRBV6-5,TRBJ1-6,-,TGTGCCAGCAGTTATCCTAATTCACCCCTCCACTTT,CASSYPNSPLHF
-,TRBV28,TRBJ2-7,-,TGTGCCAGCAGTTTAAACTACGAGCAGTACTTC,CASSLNYEQYF
-,TRBV10-2,TRBJ1-2,-,TGCGCCGCCAGCCCCCAGCCCCAATGGTATGGCTACACCTTC,CAASPQPQWYGYTF
-,TRBV10-3,TRBJ1-5,-,TGTGCCATCAGCGCCGCGGGGTTTCAGCCCCAGCATTTT,CAISAAGFQPQHF
-,TRBV4-2,TRBJ1-2,-,TGTGCCAGCAGCCAAGAGAGGGGGGGCGCCGGGAATGGCTACACCTTC,CASSQERGGAGNGYTF
-,TRBV6-1,TRBJ1-2,-,TGTGCCAGCAGTCCCACGGGGAACTATGGCTACACCTTC,CASSPTGNYGYTF
-,TRBV5-1,TRBJ1-2,-,TGCGCCAGCAAGGATTCAGATCCAAACTATGGCTACACCTTC,CASKDSDPNYGYTF
-,TRBV4-1,TRBJ2-3,TRBD2,TGCGCCAGCAGCACACCCGGGGGGAGGGCGGGGCGATACACAGATACGCAGTATTTT,CASSTPGGRAGRYTDTQYF
-,TRBV6-1,TRBJ2-1,-,TGTGCCAGCAGTGAAGCGCCGAGGGGCTCCTACAATGAGCAGTTCTTC,CASSEAPRGSYNEQFF
-,TRBV2,TRBJ2-2,TRBD1,TGTGCCAGGACGACAGGGTCCGGGGAGCTGTTTTTT,CARTTGSGELFF
-,TRBV10-3,TRBJ1-3,-,TGTGCCATCAGAAGATGGGGGGTTGGAAACACCATATATTTT,CAIRRWGVGNTIYF
-,TRBV27,TRBJ1-5,-,TGTGCCAGCAGTTTCAAGGCCTATAGCAATCAGCCCCAGCATTTT,CASSFKAYSNQPQHF
-,TRBV10-3,TRBJ2-2,TRBD1,TGTGCCATCAGTGAAGGGACAGCGAACACCGGGGAGCTGTTTTTT,CAISEGTANTGELFF
-,TRBV7-9,TRBJ2-1,-,TGTGCCAGCAGCTTAGCGGATGATGAGCAGTTCTTC,CASSLADDEQFF
few,TRBV11-2,TRBJ2-2,TRBD2,TGTGCCAGCAGTCTCTCGGGACTAGCTTACGGGGAGCTGTTTTTT,CASSLSGLAYGELFF
-,TRBV2,TRBJ1-1,TRBD1,TGTGCCAGCAGTCAACAGGGGGCGCGTCGGATGAACACTGAAGCTTTCTTT,CASSQQGARRMNTEAFF
-,TRBV6-5,TRBJ1-2,-,TGTGCCAGCAGTTACTCCCCTGAAGGGACTAACTATGGCTACACCTTC,CASSYSPEGTNYGYTF